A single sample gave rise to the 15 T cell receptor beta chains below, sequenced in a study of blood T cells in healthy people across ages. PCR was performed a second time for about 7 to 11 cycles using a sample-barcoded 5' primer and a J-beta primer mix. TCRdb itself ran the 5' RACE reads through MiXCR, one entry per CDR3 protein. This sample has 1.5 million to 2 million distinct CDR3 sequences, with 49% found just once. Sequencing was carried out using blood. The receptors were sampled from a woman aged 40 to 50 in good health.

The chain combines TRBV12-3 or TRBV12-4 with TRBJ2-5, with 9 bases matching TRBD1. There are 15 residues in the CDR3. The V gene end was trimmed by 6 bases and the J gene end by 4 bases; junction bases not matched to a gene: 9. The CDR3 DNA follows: TGTGCCAGCAGGGGACAGGGCATCCAGGGAGAGACCCAGTACTTC. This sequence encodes CASRGQGIQGETQYF.

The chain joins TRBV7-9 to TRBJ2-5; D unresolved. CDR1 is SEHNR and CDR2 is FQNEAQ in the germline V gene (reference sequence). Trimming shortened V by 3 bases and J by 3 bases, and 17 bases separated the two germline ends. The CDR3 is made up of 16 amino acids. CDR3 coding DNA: TGTGCCAGCAGCTTGTACAGAAAGTTCGAAAAAGAGACCCAGTACTTC. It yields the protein CASSLYRKFEKETQYF.

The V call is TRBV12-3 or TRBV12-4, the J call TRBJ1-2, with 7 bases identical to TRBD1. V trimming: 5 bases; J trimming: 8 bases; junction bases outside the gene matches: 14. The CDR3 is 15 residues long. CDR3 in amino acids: CASSPTLTGVKGYTF. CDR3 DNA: TGTGCCAGCAGTCCAACCCTTACAGGGGTTAAGGGCTACACCTTC.

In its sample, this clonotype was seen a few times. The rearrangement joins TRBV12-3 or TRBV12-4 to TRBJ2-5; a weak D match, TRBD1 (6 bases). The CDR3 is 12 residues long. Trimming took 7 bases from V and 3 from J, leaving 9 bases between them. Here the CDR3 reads CASTSGEETQYF. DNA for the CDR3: TGTGCCAGCACTTCAGGGGAAGAGACCCAGTACTTC.

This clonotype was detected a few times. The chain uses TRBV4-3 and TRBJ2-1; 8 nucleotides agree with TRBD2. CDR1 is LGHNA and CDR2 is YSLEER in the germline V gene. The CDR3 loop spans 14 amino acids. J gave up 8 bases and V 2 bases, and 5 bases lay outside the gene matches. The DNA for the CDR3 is TGCGCCAGCAGCCAAACCGGGACTAGGGATGAGCAGTTCTTC. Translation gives CASSQTGTRDEQFF.

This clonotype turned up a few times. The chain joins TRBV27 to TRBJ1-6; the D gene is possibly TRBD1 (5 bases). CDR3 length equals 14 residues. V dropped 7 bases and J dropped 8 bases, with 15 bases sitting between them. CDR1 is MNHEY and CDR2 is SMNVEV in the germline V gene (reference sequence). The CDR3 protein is CASKDTPLHSPLHF. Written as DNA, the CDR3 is TGTGCCAGCAAGGACACCCCCTTGCATTCACCCCTCCACTTT.

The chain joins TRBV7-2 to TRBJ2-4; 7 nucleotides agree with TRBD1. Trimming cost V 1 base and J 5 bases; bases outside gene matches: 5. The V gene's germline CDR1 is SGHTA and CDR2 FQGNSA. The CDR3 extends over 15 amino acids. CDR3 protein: CASSLVRDRENIQYF. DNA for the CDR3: TGTGCCAGCAGCTTAGTCCGGGACAGAGAAAACATTCAGTACTTC.

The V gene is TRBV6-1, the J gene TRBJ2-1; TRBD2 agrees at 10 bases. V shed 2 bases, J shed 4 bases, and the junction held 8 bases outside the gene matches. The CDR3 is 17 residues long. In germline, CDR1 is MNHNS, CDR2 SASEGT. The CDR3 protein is CASSEFSGLASYNEQFF. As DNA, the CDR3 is TGTGCCAGCAGTGAATTCTCGGGACTAGCGTCATACAATGAGCAGTTCTTC.

Here the CDR3 DNA reads TGCGCCAGCAGCTTGGCGTCGGGAGCCCTGAACACCGGGGAGCTGTTTTTT. Its translation is CASSLASGALNTGELFF. J is TRBJ2-2 and V is TRBV5-1, with a tentative D call TRBD2 (6 bases). CDR1 and CDR2 (germline): SGHRS, YFSETQ. This CDR3 is built from 17 residues. Trimming removed 0 bases at V and 1 base at J, with 13 bases between.

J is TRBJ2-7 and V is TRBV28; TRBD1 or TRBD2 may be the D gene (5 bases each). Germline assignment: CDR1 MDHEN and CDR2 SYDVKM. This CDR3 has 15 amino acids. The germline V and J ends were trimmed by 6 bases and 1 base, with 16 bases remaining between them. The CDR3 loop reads CASRGVGQASYEQYF. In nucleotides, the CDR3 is TGTGCCAGCAGGGGGGTCGGGCAGGCTTCCTACGAGCAGTACTTC.

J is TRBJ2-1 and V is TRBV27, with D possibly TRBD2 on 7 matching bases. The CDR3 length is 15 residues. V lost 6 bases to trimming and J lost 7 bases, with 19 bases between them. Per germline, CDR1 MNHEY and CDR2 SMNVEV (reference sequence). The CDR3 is CASRIRGGARNEQFF. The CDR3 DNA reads TGTGCCAGCAGGATCCGTGGGGGGGCCAGGAATGAGCAGTTCTTC.

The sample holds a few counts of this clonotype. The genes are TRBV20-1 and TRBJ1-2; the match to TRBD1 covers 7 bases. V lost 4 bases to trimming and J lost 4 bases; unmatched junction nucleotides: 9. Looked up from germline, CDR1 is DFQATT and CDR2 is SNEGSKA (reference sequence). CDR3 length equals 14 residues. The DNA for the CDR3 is TGCAGTGCTACGCCCCCACAGGGGAGCTATGGCTACACCTTC. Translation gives CSATPPQGSYGYTF.

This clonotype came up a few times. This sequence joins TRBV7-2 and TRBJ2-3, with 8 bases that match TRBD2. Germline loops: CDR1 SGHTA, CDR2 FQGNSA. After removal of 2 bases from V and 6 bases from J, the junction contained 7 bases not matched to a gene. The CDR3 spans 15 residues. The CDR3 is CASSLSGGMGDTQYF. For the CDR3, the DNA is TGTGCCAGCAGCTTAAGCGGGGGCATGGGGGATACGCAGTATTTT.

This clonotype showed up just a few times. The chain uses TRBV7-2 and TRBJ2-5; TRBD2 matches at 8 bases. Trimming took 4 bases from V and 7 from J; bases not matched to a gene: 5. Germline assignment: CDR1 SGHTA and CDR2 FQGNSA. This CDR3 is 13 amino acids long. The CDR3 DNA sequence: TGTGCCAGCAGCTCGAGCGGGGGCAGGACCCAGTACTTC. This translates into CASSSSGGRTQYF. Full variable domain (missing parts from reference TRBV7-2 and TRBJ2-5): GAGVSQSPSNKVTEKGKDVELRCDPISGHTALYWYRQSLGQGLEFLIYFQGNSAPDKSGLPSDRFSAERTGGSVSTLTIQRTQQEDSAVYLCASSSSGGRTQYFGPGTRLLVL.

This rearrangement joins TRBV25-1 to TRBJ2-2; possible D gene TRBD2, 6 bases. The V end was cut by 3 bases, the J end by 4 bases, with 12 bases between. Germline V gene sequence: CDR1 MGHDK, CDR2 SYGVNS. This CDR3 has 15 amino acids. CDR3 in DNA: TGTGCCAGCAGTGACCTAGCGAAGATCACCGGGGAGCTGTTTTTT. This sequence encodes CASSDLAKITGELFF.